One and the same sample provided the 14 T cell receptor beta chains below, sequenced in a study of identical twins. MiXCR, applied by TCRdb to the 5' RACE reads, yields one record per CDR3 protein. The sample yields about 520,000 distinct CDR3 sequences, around 20% seen once. This sample was also put to use in a study of T cells expressing NK-cell markers.

The specimen sequenced was CD4+ T cells sorted from blood. These receptors all stem from a young woman in good health.

The rearrangement links TRBV6-2 or TRBV6-3 to TRBJ2-7, with 11 bases matching TRBD1. V was pared by 6 bases and J by 6 bases, with 4 bases of the junction left unmatched. The germline CDR1 and CDR2 sequences are MNHEY and SVGEGT. CDR3 length: 13 amino acids. CDR3 amino acids: CASSTGTGGEQYF. The CDR3 DNA sequence: TGTGCCAGCAGCACCGGGACAGGGGGCGAGCAGTACTTC.

This clonotype has more than one count but fewer than ten. The V call is TRBV11-2, the J call TRBJ2-7, with 8 bases that match TRBD1. Germline CDR1 and CDR2: SGHAT and FQNNGV. J was trimmed by 6 bases and V by 2 bases; bases with no gene match: 9. The CDR3 has 15 amino acids. CDR3 nucleotide sequence: TGTGCCAGCAGCTTACCCGGACAGGGAAGGGGCGAGCAGTACTTC. This translates into CASSLPGQGRGEQYF.

J is TRBJ2-3 and V is TRBV29-1; D gene ambiguous. Looked up from germline, CDR1 is SQVTM and CDR2 is ANQGSEA. V was shortened by 4 bases and J by 0 bases, with 5 bases between the two germline ends. The CDR3 runs 12 residues. In nucleotides, the CDR3 is TGCAGCGTTGCGCCTAGCACAGATACGCAGTATTTT. This sequence encodes CSVAPSTDTQYF.

The chain carries TRBV7-2 and TRBJ2-1, with 9 nucleotides matching TRBD2. The germline V gene encodes CDR1 SGHTA and CDR2 FQGNSA. The CDR3 length is 15 residues. The trim removed 5 bases at V and 5 bases at J, leaving 7 bases unmatched. In DNA form, the CDR3 reads TGTGCCAGCAGCGTTAGCGGGAGAGTAGACAATGAGCAGTTCTTC. Its translation: CASSVSGRVDNEQFF. Drawing the rest from reference TRBV7-2 and TRBJ2-1, the complete variable domain is GAGVSQSPSNKVTEKGKDVELRCDPISGHTALYWYRQSLGQGLEFLIYFQGNSAPDKSGLPSDRFSAERTGGSVSTLTIQRTQQEDSAVYLCASSVSGRVDNEQFFGPGTRLTVL.

The chain recombines TRBV15 with TRBJ1-2; D remains ambiguous. Germline-derived CDR1 and CDR2 are LNHNV and YYDKDF (reference sequence). The CDR3 runs to 16 residues. V shed 0 bases and J shed 2 bases, with 13 bases lying between them. For the CDR3, the DNA is TGTGCCACCAGCAGAGATCTGTTTGAAGGGAACTATGGCTACACCTTC. This codes for CATSRDLFEGNYGYTF.

The chain is built from TRBV6-1 and TRBJ1-6; 8 bases fit TRBD1. J gave up 10 bases and V 8 bases, and 7 bases lay outside the gene matches. CDR3 length: 13 amino acids. Germline values: CDR1 MNHNS, CDR2 SASEGT. CDR3 nucleotide sequence: TGTGCCAGCTTAGGACAGGGTAACTCACCCCTCCACTTT. Its translation is CASLGQGNSPLHF.

The chain joins TRBV7-2 to TRBJ1-6; unclear D gene. This CDR3 contains 14 residues. CDR1 is SGHTA and CDR2 is FQGNSA in the germline V gene. V lost 3 bases to trimming and J lost 6 bases, with 9 bases between them. CDR3 region: CASSLRQVNSPLHF. In DNA form, the CDR3 reads TGTGCCAGCAGCTTGCGGCAGGTTAATTCACCCCTCCACTTT.

This clonotype was picked up a small number of times. CDR3 in amino acids: CASSNLGADTQYF. Here the CDR3 DNA reads TGTGCCAGCAGCAACCTTGGCGCAGATACGCAGTATTTT. The chain joins TRBV5-6 to TRBJ2-3, with D uncertain. CDR1 and CDR2 (germline): SGHDT, YYEEEE. The CDR3 is made up of 13 amino acids. V was clipped by 4 bases and J by 4 bases, with 10 bases between them.

The chain has TRBV5-5 and TRBJ2-1; D possibly corresponds to TRBD2 (6 bases). This CDR3 region has 14 residues. Per germline, CDR1 SGHKS and CDR2 YYEKEE (reference sequence). With 4 bases removed from V and 6 bases from J, the gap between germline ends came to 14 bases. CDR3 in DNA: TGTGCCAGCAGCCAACCTGGGGGGATCAATGAGCAGTTCTTC. Protein sequence: CASSQPGGINEQFF.

This clonotype was counted only a few times. This chain connects TRBV6-1 to TRBJ2-4, with 12 bases aligning to TRBD2. The CDR3 sequence is 17 residues long. The trim removed 6 bases at V and 7 bases at J, leaving 13 bases unmatched. In germline, CDR1 is MNHNS, CDR2 SASEGT. CDR3 DNA: TGTGCCAGCAGACGTGTCTCTAGCGGGAGGGCGGCGAACATTCAGTACTTC. Translating gives CASRRVSSGRAANIQYF.

This chain uses TRBV4-3 with TRBJ2-1; D ambiguous. The CDR3 consists of 12 residues. The V gene's germline CDR1 is LGHNA and CDR2 YSLEER. The germline V and J ends were trimmed by 6 bases and 9 bases, with 12 bases remaining between them. The CDR3 reads CASSSPYSEQFF. The CDR3 bases are TGCGCCAGCAGTTCTCCTTATTCTGAGCAGTTCTTC.

The rearrangement links TRBV10-2 to TRBJ2-5; 7 bases map to TRBD1. CDR3 length: 12 amino acids. Germline values: CDR1 WSHSY, CDR2 SAAADI. The V segment lost 7 bases and the J segment 2 bases; nucleotides outside the gene matches: 1. The CDR3 spells CASNRGQETQYF. CDR3 DNA: TGCGCCAGCAACAGGGGTCAAGAGACCCAGTACTTC.

The table lists this clonotype with many counts. The chain employs TRBV12-3 or TRBV12-4 and TRBJ1-1; TRBD1 matches 7 bases. This CDR3 contains 14 residues. V lost 6 bases and J lost 4; bases outside the gene matches: 8. The CDR3 DNA reads as TGTGCCAGCAGAAAAGGGGGCACGAGCACTGAAGCTTTCTTT. This gives the protein CASRKGGTSTEAFF.

This clonotype was observed a single time. This chain links TRBV20-1 with TRBJ1-1; D is ambiguous. Per the germline V gene, CDR1 is DFQATT and CDR2 is SNEGSKA (reference sequence). There are 11 residues in the CDR3. V was pared by 6 bases and J by 2 bases, with 7 bases between. CDR3 protein: CSAAFNTEAFF. CDR3 DNA sequence: TGCAGTGCCGCATTTAACACTGAAGCTTTCTTT.